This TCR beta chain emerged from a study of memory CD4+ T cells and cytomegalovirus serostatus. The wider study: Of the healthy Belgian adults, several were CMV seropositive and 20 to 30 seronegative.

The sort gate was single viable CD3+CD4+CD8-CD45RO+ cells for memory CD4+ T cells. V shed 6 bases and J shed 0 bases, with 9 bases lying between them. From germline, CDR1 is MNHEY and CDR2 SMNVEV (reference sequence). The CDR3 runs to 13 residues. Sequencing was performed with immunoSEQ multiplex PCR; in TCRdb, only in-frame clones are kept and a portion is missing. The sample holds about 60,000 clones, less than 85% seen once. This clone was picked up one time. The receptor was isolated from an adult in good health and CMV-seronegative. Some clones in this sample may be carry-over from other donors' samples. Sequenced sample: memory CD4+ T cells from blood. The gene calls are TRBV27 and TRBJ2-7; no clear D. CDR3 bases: TGTGCCAGCAGGCCAACCAGCTCCTACGAGCAGTACTTC. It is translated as CASRPTSSYEQYF.